This is a list of T cell receptor beta chains from one sample in a study of OX40 agonist ivuxolimab in advanced cancers. Libraries were prepared by immunoSEQ multiplex PCR; TCRdb keeps only in-frame clonotypes and omits some of them. Of tens of thousands of clones in the sample, 65% to 90% were seen once. Sequencing used CD4+ or CD8+ T cells sorted from blood, obtained in a trial of the OX40 agonist ivuxolimab. Receptors originate from an adult with an advanced solid tumor such as melanoma, head and neck, liver or kidney cancer. CDR3s leave out the opening cysteine and the closing phenylalanine or tryptophan. D genes are given only for firm matches.

TRBV9	TRBJ2-7	-	ASSVDGGSYEQY
TRBV28	TRBJ2-7	-	ASSPYRGQGTHEQY
TRBV2	TRBJ2-7	-	ASSLSYEQY
TRBV28	TRBJ1-2	-	ASSLRPTDGYT
TRBV29-1	TRBJ1-5	TRBD1	SVTIGTGLFQPQH
TRBV7-9	TRBJ2-5	-	ASSPTGAGETQY
TRBV6-1	TRBJ1-3	TRBD1	ASSFTGTGMHTIY
TRBV11-2	TRBJ2-1	-	ASSLSSYNEQF
TRBV27	TRBJ2-3	-	ASSLSAFRDTQY
TRBV6-1	TRBJ2-7	-	ASSEAAESTYEQY
TRBV5-4	TRBJ2-1	TRBD2	ASSLDLAGAYNEQF
TRBV19	TRBJ2-1	-	ASSPRTQTNEQF
TRBV6-1	TRBJ2-7	-	ASSEAALSYEQY
TRBV5-4	TRBJ1-2	-	ASSPAEDYGYT
TRBV7-3	TRBJ2-7	-	ASSLGGSGSYEQY
TRBV2	TRBJ2-2	-	ASSATGPRTGELF
TRBV19	TRBJ2-7	-	ASSIEFVDGASSYEQY
TRBV10-3	TRBJ1-1	-	ATANTNTEAF
TRBV18	TRBJ2-7	-	ASSPGQQVYEQY
TRBV5-1	TRBJ2-3	TRBD2	ASSLTSAQSTDTQY
TRBV4-1	TRBJ1-5	-	ASSQPGTLGSNQPQH
TRBV6-5	TRBJ1-2	TRBD1	ASSYAPGQGGYT
TRBV5-1	TRBJ2-6	TRBD2	ASSLAAGAAGANVLT
TRBV15	TRBJ2-5	TRBD2	ATSRHQGLAGAETQY
TRBV7-2	TRBJ2-2	-	ASSLAPLAGSRNTGELF
TRBV2	TRBJ2-2	-	ASSEASLIYTGELF
TRBV5-4	TRBJ2-2	-	ASSLDPTPGELF
TRBV29-1	TRBJ2-1	-	SVYGLSSYNEQF
TRBV9	TRBJ1-2	-	ASTRPGQGTYGYT
TRBV27	TRBJ1-5	-	ASSSQGSNQPQH
TRBV5-8	TRBJ1-1	TRBD1	ASSRDRALGGAF
TRBV19	TRBJ1-2	-	ASRKAGQGVPYGYT
TRBV10-2	TRBJ2-4	TRBD1	ASSELQGNNAKNIQY
TRBV2	TRBJ1-5	-	ASSGETPDNQPQH
TRBV15	TRBJ1-5	TRBD1	ATSRDRQGSQPQH
TRBV6-5	TRBJ2-6	-	ASRLSGANVLT
TRBV7-7	TRBJ2-5	TRBD2	ASSLTLAGETQY
TRBV7-9	TRBJ1-2	-	ASSREGVGGYT
TRBV11-2	TRBJ2-5	-	ASSFYQETQY
TRBV11-2	TRBJ2-7	TRBD2	ASSIRTSPGYEQY
TRBV5-1	TRBJ2-5	TRBD2	ASSLTSGNQETQY
TRBV19	TRBJ1-5	-	ASSIDGGAYSNQPQH
TRBV2	TRBJ2-3	-	ASTRLERGADTQY
TRBV6-1	TRBJ2-7	TRBD1	ASLGQGLYYEQY